One T cell receptor beta chain is described in this entry. Its antigen is as yet unknown. These data come from a study of cytomegalovirus exposure and HLA in healthy donors. General observations from the study: CMV antigen specificity was confirmed in vitro for a few CMV-associated chains.

V gave up 0 bases and J gave up 8 bases, with 11 bases separating them. Germline-derived CDR1 and CDR2 are MGHRA and YSYEKL. The CDR3 is 14 amino acids. TCRdb keeps only in-frame clones here, not all; method: immunoSEQ multiplex PCR. The profile shows roughly 260,000 clones, 85% to 90% of them singletons. The rearrangement uses TRBV4-1 and TRBJ2-1, with D possibly TRBD2 on 5 matching bases. The specimen sequenced was PBMCs. The clonotype comes from a man between 18 and 29 years old in good health and CMV-seronegative. This CDR3 reads CASSQETGRDEQFF. The CDR3 bases are TGCGCCAGCAGCCAAGAGACGGGGAGAGATGAGCAGTTCTTC.